This note documents a single T cell receptor beta chain sequence. This specimen belongs to a study of blood T cell repertoires in COVID-19. Overall study context: Donors in the United States, Italy and Spain gave samples during acute or convalescent COVID-19. PBMCs, B-cell-depleted T cells, or T cells were the source of the cDNA or gDNA that made up the material.

The junction had 9 bases not matched to a gene; V was cut back by 8 bases and J by 3 bases. Germline CDR1 and CDR2: MNHEY and SVGAGI. The CDR3 spans 14 residues. Participants were aged roughly 18 to 90 years from 20 to 30 US areas. The recovered donors of Cohort 3 showed two negative PCRs, clearance, or symptom resolution. TCRdb keeps only in-frame clones here, not all; method: immunoSEQ multiplex PCR. The sample holds around 290,000 clones, around 90% seen once. The receptor was derived from a woman in her twenties or thirties who had recovered from COVID-19. The specimen sequenced was PBMCs or T cells enriched from blood (not recorded which). The chain employs TRBV6-5 and TRBJ2-5; 7 nucleotides align to TRBD1. The CDR3 sequence: CASFPPGQKETQYF. DNA for the CDR3: TGTGCCAGCTTTCCCCCGGGACAGAAAGAGACCCAGTACTTC.